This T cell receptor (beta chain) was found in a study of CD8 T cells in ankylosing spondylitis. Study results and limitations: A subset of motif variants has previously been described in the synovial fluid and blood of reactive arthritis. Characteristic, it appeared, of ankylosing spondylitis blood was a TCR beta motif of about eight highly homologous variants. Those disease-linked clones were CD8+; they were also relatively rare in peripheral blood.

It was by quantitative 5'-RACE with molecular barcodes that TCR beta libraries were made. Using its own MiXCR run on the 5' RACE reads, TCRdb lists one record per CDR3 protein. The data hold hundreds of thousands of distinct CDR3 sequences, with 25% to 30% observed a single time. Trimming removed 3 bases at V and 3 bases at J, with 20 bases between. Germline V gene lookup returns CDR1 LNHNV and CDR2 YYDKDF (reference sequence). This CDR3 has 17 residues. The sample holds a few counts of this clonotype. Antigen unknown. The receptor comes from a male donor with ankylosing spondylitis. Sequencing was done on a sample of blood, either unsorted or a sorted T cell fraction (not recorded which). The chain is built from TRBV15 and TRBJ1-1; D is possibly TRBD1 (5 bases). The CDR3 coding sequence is TGTGCCACCAGCAGGGGAATCGCAGGGAGCGGGGACACTGAAGCTTTCTTT. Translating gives CATSRGIAGSGDTEAFF.